This T cell receptor (beta chain) originates from a study of T cell responses to AZD1222 COVID-19 vaccine. The repertoire was sequenced with immunoSEQ multiplex PCR; TCRdb's copy has only in-frame clones and lacks some. The table has approximately 180,000 clones, around nine tenths seen once. In regard to this clone: Additional DNA sequences in this sample encode the identical CDR3.

Germline CDR1 and CDR2: LNHDA and SQIVND (reference sequence). The CDR3 has 14 residues. Trimming took 1 base from V and 2 from J, leaving 8 bases between them. The sample was peripheral blood, taken 28 days after the second dose of the MenACWY control vaccine. This TCR derives from an adult who received the MenACWY meningococcal vaccine as a control. The J gene is TRBJ1-2, the V gene TRBV19, with D possibly being TRBD1 (5 bases). CDR3 sequence (DNA): TGTGCCAGTAGTATAGCCGGGACCAACTATGGCTACACCTTC. Translated, it gives CASSIAGTNYGYTF. The complete variable domain, with remaining parts taken from reference TRBV19 and TRBJ1-2, reads DGGITQSPKYLFRKEGQNVTLSCEQNLNHDAMYWYRQDPGQGLRLIYYSQIVNDFQKGDIAEGYSVSREKKESFPLTVTSAQKNPTAFYLCASSIAGTNYGYTFGSGTRLTVV.